Reported below is one TCR beta chain. The target antigen is unknown. The data originate from a study of shared clonotypes between healthy human individuals. Overall study findings and caveats: Non-shared clonotypes had lower generation probabilities than those shared by all four donors.

Genomic DNA of each subset was evenly split across several immunoSEQ plates. Produced via immunoSEQ multiplex PCR; TCRdb's table is partial and in-frame only. The sample has fewer than 800,000 clones, roughly 94% seen once. The CDR3 has 21 residues. Trimming shortened V by 9 bases and J by 0 bases, and 33 bases separated the two germline ends. The germline V gene encodes CDR1 MDHEN and CDR2 SYDVKM. Naive CD8 cells lacked CD45RO and underwent positive selection for CCR7, leaving out terminally differentiated effector memory CD45RA+ cells. V usage is TRBV28 and J usage is TRBJ1-3, with D uncertain. The receptor was isolated from a man aged 30-40 years in good health. Material for sequencing was naive CD8+ T cells sorted from blood. The CDR3 loop reads CASPLSLKGFPGSLSGNTIYF. The CDR3 nucleotides are TGTGCCAGTCCTTTATCCTTAAAAGGGTTCCCGGGGAGCCTCTCTGGAAACACCATATATTTT. The variable domain in full, completed from reference TRBV28 and TRBJ1-3, reads DVKVTQSSRYLVKRTGEKVFLECVQDMDHENMFWYRQDPGLGLRLIYFSYDVKMKEKGDIPEGYSVSREKKERFSLILESASTNQTSMYLCASPLSLKGFPGSLSGNTIYFGEGSWLTVV.